The sequence of this T cell receptor beta chain was determined in a study of early T cells in non-severe SARS-CoV-2 infection. Individual cDNA molecules were tagged with unique molecular identifiers, the study reported. TCRdb re-derived calls from the 5' RACE reads in MiXCR, one entry per CDR3 protein. The profile shows about 66,000 distinct CDR3 sequences, 9.1% of them singletons. General study results and limits: Matching with VDJdb favored anti-spike CD8 responses (missing private and CD4 specificities).

In this sample, this clonotype turned up a few times. Antigen: not known. Germline V CDR1 and CDR2: SGHTA, FQGTGA. Trimming stripped 5 bases from V and 1 base from J, with 7 bases between. The CDR3 is 13 amino acids. The receptor was derived from an adult who was a healthcare worker with PCR-confirmed SARS-CoV-2 infection or an uninfected control (not recorded which). The material sequenced was whole blood. The rearrangement uses TRBV7-3 and TRBJ2-3; D unclear. The CDR3 loop is CASSTDGTDTQYF. CDR3 in DNA: TGTGCCAGCAGCACGGACGGCACAGATACGCAGTATTTT.